These 12 T cell receptor beta chains were sequenced from one sample in a study of cytomegalovirus exposure and HLA in healthy donors. Method: immunoSEQ multiplex PCR; TCRdb's copy keeps in-frame clones and lacks some. The table includes 120,000 or so clones, approximately 89% detected once. Sequencing input: PBMCs. The receptors here all came from a woman aged 18-29 years in good health and CMV-seronegative.

This rearrangement joins TRBV7-6 to TRBJ1-4, with unresolved D. V was trimmed by 0 bases and J by 2 bases, leaving 13 bases between them. The CDR3 is 17 amino acids. Germline V gene sequence: CDR1 SGHVS, CDR2 FNYEAQ. The CDR3 here is CASSLAGRRETNEKLFF. CDR3 coding DNA: TGTGCCAGCAGCTTAGCTGGGAGGCGGGAGACTAATGAAAAACTGTTTTTT.

The V gene is TRBV6-5, the J gene TRBJ2-2; weak D call: TRBD2 (6 bases). This CDR3 region has 14 residues. Trimming removed 2 bases at V and 7 bases at J, with 11 bases between. CDR1 and CDR2 (germline): MNHEY, SVGAGI. For the CDR3, the DNA is TGTGCCAGCAGTTACGGAGGGAGCGGCGGGGAGCTGTTTTTT. As protein: CASSYGGSGGELFF.

The CDR3 DNA is TGTGCCAGCAGCTTAAGGACTAGCGCCAAAAACACCGGGGAGCTGTTTTTT. Protein: CASSLRTSAKNTGELFF. The chain has TRBV9 and TRBJ2-2, with 9 bases aligning to TRBD2. V trimming: 4 bases; J trimming: 2 bases; junction bases outside the gene matches: 9. This CDR3 has 17 residues. CDR1 is SGDLS and CDR2 is YYNGEE in the germline V gene. The full variable domain, completed using reference TRBV9 and TRBJ2-2, is DSGVTQTPKHLITATGQRVTLRCSPRSGDLSVYWYQQSLDQGLQFLIQYYNGEERAKGNILERFSAQQFPDLHSELNLSSLELGDSALYFCASSLRTSAKNTGELFFGEGSRLTVL.

The chain couples TRBV9 to TRBJ2-2, with TRBD2 matching 12 bases. The CDR3 covers 17 residues. CDR1 and CDR2 from the germline V gene are SGDLS and YYNGEE. V gave up 0 bases and J gave up 3 bases; unmatched junction bases: 3. The CDR3 coding sequence is TGTGCCAGCAGCGTAGCTAGCGGGGGGGCCGACACCGGGGAGCTGTTTTTT. Protein sequence: CASSVASGGADTGELFF.

The chain carries TRBV27 and TRBJ2-1; D is possibly TRBD2 (7 bases). CDR1 MNHEY and CDR2 SMNVEV come from the germline V gene (reference sequence). Trimming removed 1 base at V and 8 bases at J, with 15 bases between. This CDR3 region has 15 residues. The CDR3 DNA reads TGTGCCAGCAGTTTATACCCTGAAGGGGGGGATGAGCAGTTCTTC. Amino acid sequence: CASSLYPEGGDEQFF.

V usage is TRBV4-3 and J usage is TRBJ2-7; 8 bases align to TRBD1. The CDR3 sequence is 16 residues long. V lost 3 bases and J lost 2; bases outside the gene matches: 9. Germline CDR1 is LGHNA and CDR2 is YSLEER. The CDR3: CASSQTGGQGAYEQYF. CDR3 in DNA: TGCGCCAGCAGCCAGACCGGAGGACAGGGCGCCTACGAGCAGTACTTC.

The rearrangement uses TRBV6-1 and TRBJ2-7; the match to TRBD1 covers 7 bases. The CDR3 totals 14 residues. The V and J ends lost 1 base and 3 bases, in that order; junction bases with no gene match: 3. Germline V CDR1 and CDR2: MNHNS, SASEGT. CDR3 residues: CASSEGQGGYEQYF. The CDR3 DNA follows: TGTGCCAGCAGTGAAGGACAGGGTGGCTACGAGCAGTACTTC.

The chain links TRBV2 to TRBJ1-5; the match to TRBD1 covers 10 bases. The germline V gene encodes CDR1 SNHLY and CDR2 FYNNEI. The CDR3 sequence is 17 residues long. Trimming removed 7 bases from V and 7 bases from J; junction bases left unmatched: 16. CDR3 region: CASTLIRDRGQEQPQHF. CDR3 sequence (DNA): TGTGCCAGCACCTTAATCCGGGACAGGGGTCAAGAACAGCCCCAGCATTTT. Looking up the rest from reference TRBV2 and TRBJ1-5 gives the full variable domain: EPEVTQTPSHQVTQMGQEVILRCVPISNHLYFYWYRQILGQKVEFLVSFYNNEISEKSEIFDDQFSVERPDGSNFTLKIRSTKLEDSAMYFCASTLIRDRGQEQPQHFGDGTRLSIL.

The genes are TRBV7-2 and TRBJ2-1; 9 positions agree with TRBD1. This CDR3 has 15 residues. With 5 bases clipped from V and 6 bases from J, the junction kept 8 bases outside the gene matches. Looked up from germline, CDR1 is SGHTA and CDR2 is FQGNSA. The CDR3 DNA sequence: TGTGCCAGCAGCCGAGCAGACAGGGGGTTCAATGAGCAGTTCTTC. It yields the protein CASSRADRGFNEQFF. The full variable domain, completed using reference TRBV7-2 and TRBJ2-1, is GAGVSQSPSNKVTEKGKDVELRCDPISGHTALYWYRQSLGQGLEFLIYFQGNSAPDKSGLPSDRFSAERTGGSVSTLTIQRTQQEDSAVYLCASSRADRGFNEQFFGPGTRLTVL.

V gene TRBV6-4 combines with J gene TRBJ2-2; D might be TRBD1 (5 bases). The CDR3 is 14 residues long. Deletions cut 3 bases from V and 1 base from J, with 6 bases between. Germline lookup yields CDR1 MRHNA and CDR2 SNTAGT. The CDR3 reads CASSEGENTGELFF. CDR3 sequence (DNA): TGTGCCAGCAGTGAAGGGGAGAACACCGGGGAGCTGTTTTTT.

The J gene is TRBJ2-7, the V gene TRBV28, with TRBD1 identical over 9 bases. Losses at the gene ends were 7 bases for V and 2 bases for J; bases not matched to a gene: 6. The CDR3 is made up of 14 amino acids. Per germline, CDR1 MDHEN and CDR2 SYDVKM. For the CDR3, the DNA is TGTGCCAGCAATCCGGGACAGGGACCCTACGAGCAGTACTTC. This gives the protein CASNPGQGPYEQYF.

The V gene is TRBV11-2, the J gene TRBJ2-6; D gene ambiguous. CDR3 length equals 15 residues. V was shortened by 1 base and J by 0 bases, with 4 bases between the two germline ends. Germline V gene data show CDR1 as SGHAT and CDR2 as FQNNGV. CDR3 in amino acids: CASSLGPSGANVLTF. The CDR3 DNA reads TGTGCCAGCAGCTTAGGGCCCTCTGGGGCCAACGTCCTGACTTTC.